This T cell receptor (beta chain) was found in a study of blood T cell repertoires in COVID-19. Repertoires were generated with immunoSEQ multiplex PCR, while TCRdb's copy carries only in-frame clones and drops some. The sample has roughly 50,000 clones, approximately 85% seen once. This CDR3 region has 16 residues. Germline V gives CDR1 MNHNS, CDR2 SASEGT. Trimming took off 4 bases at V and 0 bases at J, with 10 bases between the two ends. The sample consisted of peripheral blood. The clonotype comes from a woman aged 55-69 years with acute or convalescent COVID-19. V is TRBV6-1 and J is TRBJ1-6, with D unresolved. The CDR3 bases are TGTGCCAGCAGTGCGGGAGGTGTCTCCTATAATTCACCCCTCCACTTT. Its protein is CASSAGGVSYNSPLHF.